These 2 T cell receptor beta chains were sequenced from one sample in a study of T cell repertoires in cytomegalovirus infection (dated by TCRdb to about 2019). Explained via the paper, the treatment or condition label denotes: in vitro stimulation with specific CMV peptide epitopes to enrich CMV-specific T cells. The reads were generated on an Illumina HiSeq 1500. TCRdb applied fastp at Q25 and MiXCR to the public reads, then kept only in-frame beta chains. Every entry covers one CDR3 protein and lists the most common genes and DNA from its rows. For this sample the table gives about a million distinct CDR3 sequences, of which roughly 30% were detected only once. 10% to 15% of the sample goes to the ten largest clones. These receptors' targets are unknown. The specimen comprised cultured CD8+ T cells from PBMCs, sampled from culture after CMV antigen stimulation. All receptors derive from a human donor in good health (CMV status not recorded). Some clones in this sample may be carry-over from other donors' samples.

This clonotype was counted at least ten times. V is TRBV7-8 and J is TRBJ2-1; D remains ambiguous. Trimming took 5 bases from V and 2 from J, leaving 13 bases between them. The CDR3 runs 15 residues. Per germline, CDR1 SGHVS and CDR2 FQNEAQ. The DNA of the CDR3 is TGTGCCAGCAGCGCATCTTTCTTCCCCTACAATGAGCAGTTCTTC. Translation gives CASSASFFPYNEQFF.

The rearrangement uses TRBV11-2 and TRBJ2-1; D possibly corresponds to TRBD1 (6 bases). Germline V gene sequence: CDR1 SGHAT, CDR2 FQNNGV. V dropped 1 base and J dropped 0 bases, with 10 bases sitting between them. This CDR3 is built from 16 residues. CDR3 residues: CASSLVPDSSYNEQFF. DNA of the CDR3: TGTGCCAGCAGCTTAGTTCCGGACAGCTCCTACAATGAGCAGTTCTTC.